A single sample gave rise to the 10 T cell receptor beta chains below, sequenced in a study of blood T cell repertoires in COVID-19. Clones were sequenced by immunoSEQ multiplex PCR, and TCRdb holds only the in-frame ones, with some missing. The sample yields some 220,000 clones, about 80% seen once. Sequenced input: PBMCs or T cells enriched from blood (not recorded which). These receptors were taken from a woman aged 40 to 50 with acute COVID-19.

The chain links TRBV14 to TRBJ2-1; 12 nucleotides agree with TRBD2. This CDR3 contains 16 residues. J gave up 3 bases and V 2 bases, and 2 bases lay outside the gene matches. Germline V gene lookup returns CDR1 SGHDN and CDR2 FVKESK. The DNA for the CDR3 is TGTGCCAGCAGCCAACGGACTAGCGGGGACTACAATGAGCAGTTCTTC. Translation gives CASSQRTSGDYNEQFF.

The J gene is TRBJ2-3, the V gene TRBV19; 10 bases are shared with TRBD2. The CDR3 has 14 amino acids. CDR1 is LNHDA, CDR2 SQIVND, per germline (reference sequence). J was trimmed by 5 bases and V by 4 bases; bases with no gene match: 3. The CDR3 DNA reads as TGTGCCAGTAGTAATATAGCGGGGGGAGATACGCAGTATTTT. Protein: CASSNIAGGDTQYF.

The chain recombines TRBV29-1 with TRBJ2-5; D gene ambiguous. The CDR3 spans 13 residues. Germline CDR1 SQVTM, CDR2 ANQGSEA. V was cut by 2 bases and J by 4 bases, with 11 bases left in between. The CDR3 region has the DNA TGCAGCGTTGAAATGATACGAGTAGAGACCCAGTACTTC. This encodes CSVEMIRVETQYF.

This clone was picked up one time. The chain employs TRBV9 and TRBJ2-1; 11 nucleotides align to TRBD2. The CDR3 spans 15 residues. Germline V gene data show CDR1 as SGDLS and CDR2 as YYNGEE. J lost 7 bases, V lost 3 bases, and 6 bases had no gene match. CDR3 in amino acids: CASSALAGEGNEQFF. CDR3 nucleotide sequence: TGTGCCAGCAGCGCACTAGCGGGAGAGGGTAATGAGCAGTTCTTC. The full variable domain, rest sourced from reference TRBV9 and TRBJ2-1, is DSGVTQTPKHLITATGQRVTLRCSPRSGDLSVYWYQQSLDQGLQFLIQYYNGEERAKGNILERFSAQQFPDLHSELNLSSLELGDSALYFCASSALAGEGNEQFFGPGTRLTVL.

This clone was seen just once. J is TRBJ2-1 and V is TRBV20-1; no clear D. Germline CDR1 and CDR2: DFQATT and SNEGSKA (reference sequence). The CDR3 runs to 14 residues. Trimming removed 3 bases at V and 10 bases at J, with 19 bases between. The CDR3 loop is CSASLLELLGEQFF. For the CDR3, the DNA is TGCAGTGCTAGTCTCCTAGAGCTCCTCGGGGAGCAGTTCTTC.

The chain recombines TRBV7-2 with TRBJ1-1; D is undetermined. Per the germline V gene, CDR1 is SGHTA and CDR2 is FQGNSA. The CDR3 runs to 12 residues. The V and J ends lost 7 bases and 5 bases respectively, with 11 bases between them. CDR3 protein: CASNKGGTEAFF. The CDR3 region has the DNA TGTGCCAGCAATAAAGGCGGGACTGAAGCTTTCTTT.

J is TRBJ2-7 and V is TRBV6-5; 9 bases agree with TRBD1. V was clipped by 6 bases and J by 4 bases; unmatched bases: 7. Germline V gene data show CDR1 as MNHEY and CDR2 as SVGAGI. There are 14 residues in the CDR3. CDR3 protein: CASRRGTGLYEQYF. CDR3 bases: TGTGCCAGCAGGAGGGGGACAGGGCTGTACGAGCAGTACTTC.

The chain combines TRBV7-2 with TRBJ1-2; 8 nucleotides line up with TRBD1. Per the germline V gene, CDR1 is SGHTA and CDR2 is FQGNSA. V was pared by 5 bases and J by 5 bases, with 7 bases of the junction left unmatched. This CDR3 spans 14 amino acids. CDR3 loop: CASSPGTGSYGYTF. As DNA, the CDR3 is TGTGCCAGCAGCCCTGGGACAGGTTCTTATGGCTACACCTTC.

The CDR3, as DNA: TGTGCCAGCAGCCTTTCGGTCAACTCTGGGGCCAACGTCCTGACTTTC. Its translation is CASSLSVNSGANVLTF. The gene calls are TRBV7-3 and TRBJ2-6; no definite D call. This CDR3 comprises 16 residues. Germline loops: CDR1 SGHTA, CDR2 FQGTGA. The V end lost 5 bases, the J end lost 0 bases, and 11 bases lay between the germline ends.

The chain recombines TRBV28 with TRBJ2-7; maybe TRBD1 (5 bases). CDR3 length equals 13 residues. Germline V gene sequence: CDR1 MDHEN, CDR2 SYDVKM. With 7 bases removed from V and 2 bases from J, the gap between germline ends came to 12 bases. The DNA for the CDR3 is TGTGCCAGCATTCGGAGACAGCCCTACGAGCAGTACTTC. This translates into CASIRRQPYEQYF.